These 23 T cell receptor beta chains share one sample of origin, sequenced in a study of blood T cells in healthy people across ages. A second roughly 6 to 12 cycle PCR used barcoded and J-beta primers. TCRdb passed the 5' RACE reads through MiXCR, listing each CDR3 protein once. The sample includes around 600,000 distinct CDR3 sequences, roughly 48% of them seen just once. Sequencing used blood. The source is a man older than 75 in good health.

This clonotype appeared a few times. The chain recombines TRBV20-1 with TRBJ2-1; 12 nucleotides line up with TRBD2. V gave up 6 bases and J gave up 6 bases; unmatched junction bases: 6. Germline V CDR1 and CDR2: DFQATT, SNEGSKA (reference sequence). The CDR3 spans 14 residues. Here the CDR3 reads CSATGLAGGNEQFF. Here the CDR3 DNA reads TGCAGTGCCACGGGACTAGCGGGCGGCAATGAGCAGTTCTTC.

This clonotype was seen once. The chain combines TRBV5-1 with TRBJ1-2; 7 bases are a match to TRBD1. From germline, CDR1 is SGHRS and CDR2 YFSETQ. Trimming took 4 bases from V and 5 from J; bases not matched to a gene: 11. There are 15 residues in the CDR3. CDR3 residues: CASSRDSQTYYGYTF. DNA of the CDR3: TGCGCCAGCAGCCGGGACAGCCAAACCTATTATGGCTACACCTTC.

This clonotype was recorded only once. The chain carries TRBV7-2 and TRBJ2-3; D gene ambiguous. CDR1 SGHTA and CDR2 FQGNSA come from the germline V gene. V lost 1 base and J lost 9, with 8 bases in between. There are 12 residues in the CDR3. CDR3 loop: CASSLVGVTQYF. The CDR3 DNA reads TGTGCCAGCAGCTTAGTTGGGGTGACGCAGTATTTT.

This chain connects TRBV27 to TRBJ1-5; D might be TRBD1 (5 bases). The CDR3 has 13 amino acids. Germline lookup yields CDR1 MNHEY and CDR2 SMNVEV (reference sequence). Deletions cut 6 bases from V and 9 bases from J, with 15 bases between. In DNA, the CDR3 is TGTGCCAGCAGCGGGGCTGGATCGGGGCCCCAGCATTTT. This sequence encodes CASSGAGSGPQHF.

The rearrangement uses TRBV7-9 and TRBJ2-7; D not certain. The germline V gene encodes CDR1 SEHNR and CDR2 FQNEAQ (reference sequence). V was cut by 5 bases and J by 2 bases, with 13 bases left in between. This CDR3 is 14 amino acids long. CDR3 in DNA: TGTGCCAGCAGCATTGACGCAAGTCCCTACGAGCAGTACTTC. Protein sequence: CASSIDASPYEQYF.

The CDR3 sequence is CASSLEVGPQHF. In DNA, the CDR3 is TGTGCCAGCAGCTTAGAGGTTGGGCCCCAGCATTTT. The V gene is TRBV7-2, the J gene TRBJ1-5; no firm D call. CDR1 is SGHTA and CDR2 is FQGNSA in the germline V gene. The CDR3 spans 12 residues. V shed 1 base and J shed 9 bases, with 7 bases lying between them.

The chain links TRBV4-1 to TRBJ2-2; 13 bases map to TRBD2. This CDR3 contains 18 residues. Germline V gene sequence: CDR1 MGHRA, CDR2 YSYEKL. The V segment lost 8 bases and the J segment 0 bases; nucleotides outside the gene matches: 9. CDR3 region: CASEDLGTSGANTGELFF. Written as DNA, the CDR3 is TGCGCCAGCGAGGACCTAGGGACTAGCGGGGCGAACACCGGGGAGCTGTTTTTT.

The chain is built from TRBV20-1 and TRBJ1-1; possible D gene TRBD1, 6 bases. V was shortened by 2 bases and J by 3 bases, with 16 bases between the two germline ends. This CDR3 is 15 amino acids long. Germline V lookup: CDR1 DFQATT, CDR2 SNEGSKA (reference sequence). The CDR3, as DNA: TGCAGTGCTAGATACGGGGGGCGTGATGACACTGAAGCTTTCTTT. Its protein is CSARYGGRDDTEAFF.

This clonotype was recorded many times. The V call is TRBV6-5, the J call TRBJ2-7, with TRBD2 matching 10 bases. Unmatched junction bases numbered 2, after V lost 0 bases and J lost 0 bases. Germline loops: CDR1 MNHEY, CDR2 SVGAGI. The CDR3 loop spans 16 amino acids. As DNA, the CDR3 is TGTGCCAGCAGTTACTCTAGCGGGAGGAGCTCCTACGAGCAGTACTTC. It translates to CASSYSSGRSSYEQYF.

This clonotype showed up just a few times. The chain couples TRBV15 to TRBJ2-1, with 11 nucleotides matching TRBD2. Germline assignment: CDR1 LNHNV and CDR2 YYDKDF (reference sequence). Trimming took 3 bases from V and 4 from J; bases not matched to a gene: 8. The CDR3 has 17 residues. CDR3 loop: CATSRSPGLAVYNEQFF. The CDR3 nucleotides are TGTGCCACCAGCAGGTCACCGGGACTAGCGGTATACAATGAGCAGTTCTTC.

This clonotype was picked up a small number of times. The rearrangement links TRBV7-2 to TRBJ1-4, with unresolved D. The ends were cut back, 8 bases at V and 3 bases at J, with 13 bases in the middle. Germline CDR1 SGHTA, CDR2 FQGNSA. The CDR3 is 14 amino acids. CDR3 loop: CASGIGESNEKLFF. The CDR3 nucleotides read TGTGCCAGCGGGATTGGGGAGTCTAATGAAAAACTGTTTTTT.

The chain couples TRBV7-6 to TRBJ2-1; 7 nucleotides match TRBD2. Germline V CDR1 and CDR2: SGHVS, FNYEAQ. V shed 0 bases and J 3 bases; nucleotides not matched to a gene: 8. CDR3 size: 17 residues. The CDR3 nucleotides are TGTGCCAGCAGCTTAGCGTGGGCGGGAGCCAACTACAATGAGCAGTTCTTC. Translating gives CASSLAWAGANYNEQFF.

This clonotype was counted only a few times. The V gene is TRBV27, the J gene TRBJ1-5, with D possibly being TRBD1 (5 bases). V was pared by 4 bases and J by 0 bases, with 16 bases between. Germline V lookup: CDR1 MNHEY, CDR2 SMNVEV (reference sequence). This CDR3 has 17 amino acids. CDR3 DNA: TGTGCCAGCAGTTACCCGGTCCAGGGAGTTAGCAATCAGCCCCAGCATTTT. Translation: CASSYPVQGVSNQPQHF.

The CDR3 protein is CASSLGDRRSGSGYTF. The CDR3, as DNA: TGTGCCAGCAGTTTAGGGGACAGGCGTTCCGGGTCTGGCTACACCTTC. The chain recombines TRBV12-3 or TRBV12-4 with TRBJ1-2; TRBD1 matches 8 bases. The CDR3 loop spans 16 amino acids. V trimming: 1 base; J trimming: 7 bases; junction bases outside the gene matches: 11.

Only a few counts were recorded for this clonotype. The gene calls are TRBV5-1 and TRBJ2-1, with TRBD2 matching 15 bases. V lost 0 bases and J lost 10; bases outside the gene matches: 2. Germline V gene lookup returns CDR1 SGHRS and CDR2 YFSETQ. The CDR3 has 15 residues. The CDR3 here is CASSLEGTSGREQFF. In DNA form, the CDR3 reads TGCGCCAGCAGCTTGGAAGGGACTAGCGGGAGGGAGCAGTTCTTC.

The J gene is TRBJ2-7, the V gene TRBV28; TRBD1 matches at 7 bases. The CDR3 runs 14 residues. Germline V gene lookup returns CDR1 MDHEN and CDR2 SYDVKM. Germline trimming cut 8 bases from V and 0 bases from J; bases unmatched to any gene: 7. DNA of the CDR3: TGTGCCAGCGGGGCCCGACAGGGCTCCTACGAGCAGTACTTC. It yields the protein CASGARQGSYEQYF.

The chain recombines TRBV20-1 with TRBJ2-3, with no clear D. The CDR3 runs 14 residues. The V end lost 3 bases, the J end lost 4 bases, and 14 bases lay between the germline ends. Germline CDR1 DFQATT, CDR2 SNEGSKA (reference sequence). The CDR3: CSARIGLVADTQYF. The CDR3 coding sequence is TGCAGTGCTAGGATCGGTCTAGTCGCAGATACGCAGTATTTT.

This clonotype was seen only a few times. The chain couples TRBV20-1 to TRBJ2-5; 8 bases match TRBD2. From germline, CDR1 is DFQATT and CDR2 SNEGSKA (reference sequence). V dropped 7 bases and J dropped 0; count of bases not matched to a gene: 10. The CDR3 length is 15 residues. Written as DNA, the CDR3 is TGCAGTGTTAAGAGGGCTAGCGGGTACCAAGAGACCCAGTACTTC. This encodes CSVKRASGYQETQYF.

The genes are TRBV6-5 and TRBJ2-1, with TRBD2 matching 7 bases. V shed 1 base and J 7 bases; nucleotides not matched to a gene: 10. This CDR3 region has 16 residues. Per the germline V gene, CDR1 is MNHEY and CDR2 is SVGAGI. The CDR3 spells CASSYFRGSGFNEQFF. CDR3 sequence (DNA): TGTGCCAGCAGTTACTTTAGGGGTAGCGGGTTTAATGAGCAGTTCTTC.

The CDR3 coding sequence is TGCGCCAGCAGCTTGGATGGGGCTCACACAGATACGCAGTATTTT. This translates into CASSLDGAHTDTQYF. The V call is TRBV5-1, the J call TRBJ2-3; TRBD1 is a possible D gene (5 bases). This CDR3 spans 15 amino acids. The germline gives CDR1 SGHRS, CDR2 YFSETQ. Between the trimmed V and J ends, which lost 0 bases and 2 bases, there was a span of 10 bases.

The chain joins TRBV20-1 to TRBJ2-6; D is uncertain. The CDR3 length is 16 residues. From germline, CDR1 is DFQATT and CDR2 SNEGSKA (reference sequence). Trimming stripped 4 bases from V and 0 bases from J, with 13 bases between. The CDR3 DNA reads TGCAGTGCTATGGCGCCAGGCCTCTCTGGGGCCAACGTCCTGACTTTC. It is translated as CSAMAPGLSGANVLTF.

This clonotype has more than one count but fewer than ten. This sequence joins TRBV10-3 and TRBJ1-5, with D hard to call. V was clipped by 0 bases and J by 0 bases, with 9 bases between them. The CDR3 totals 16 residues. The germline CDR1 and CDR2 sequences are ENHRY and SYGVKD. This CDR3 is CAISESAGYSNQPQHF. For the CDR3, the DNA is TGTGCCATCAGTGAGTCGGCAGGTTATAGCAATCAGCCCCAGCATTTT.

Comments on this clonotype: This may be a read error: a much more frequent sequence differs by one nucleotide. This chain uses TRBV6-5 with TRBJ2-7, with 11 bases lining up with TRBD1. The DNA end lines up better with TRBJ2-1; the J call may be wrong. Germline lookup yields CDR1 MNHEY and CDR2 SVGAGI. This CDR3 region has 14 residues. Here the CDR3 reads CAGFGTGGWNEQFF. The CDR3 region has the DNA TGTGCCGGCTTCGGGACAGGGGGTTGGAATGAGCAGTTCTTC.